This T cell receptor beta chain was captured in a study of post-analysis software for immune sequencing data. As for the study in general: Disease trajectories encompassed relapsing-remitting, secondary progressive and progressive-relapsing multiple sclerosis.

CDR1 and CDR2 (germline): SGHVS, FQNEAQ. The CDR3 consists of 15 residues. The ends were cut back, 3 bases at V and 4 bases at J, with 12 bases in the middle. Comments on this clonotype: Its antigen is unknown.

Whole-study results and caveats: A handful of TRBV segments were significantly more frequent in patients than in controls. TRBV5-6, TRBV5-1 and TRBV20-1 were among these segments. Comparison with controls showed significantly lower normalized Chao1 diversity in multiple sclerosis patients. Pronounced co-clustering by F measure was evident among identically batched samples.

Every TCR beta cDNA library bore unique molecular identifiers. MiXCR, applied by TCRdb to the PCR reads, yields one record per CDR3 protein. In the table there are roughly 730,000 distinct CDR3 sequences, 30% of which are singletons. The chain couples TRBV7-8 to TRBJ2-2; D possibly corresponds to TRBD1 (5 bases). This sequence originates from a girl between 5 and 17 years old with multiple sclerosis. Sequencing was done on a sample of blood. CDR3 region: CASSLQGRSTGELFF. The DNA of the CDR3 is TGTGCCAGCAGCTTGCAGGGAAGAAGCACCGGGGAGCTGTTTTTT.